The 24 T cell receptor beta chains given below trace back to one sample, sequenced in a study of glioma-infiltrating T cells. Amplification of TCR alpha and beta CDR3 regions from RNA used iRepertoire nested multiplex PCR. Each CDR3 protein is one row after TCRdb ran MiXCR on the multiplex PCR reads. The table has over 90,000 distinct CDR3 sequences, 29% seen once. The specimen sequenced was glioma tissue, nonneoplastic brain tissue, or PBMCs (not recorded which). Receptor source: a human donor with low-grade glioma or glioblastoma, undergoing nonglioma brain surgery, or in good health (not recorded which).

This clonotype showed up many times. The chain couples TRBV12-3 or TRBV12-4 to TRBJ1-5; a possible D gene is TRBD1 (6 bases). The V end was cut by 3 bases, the J end by 2 bases, with 11 bases between. CDR3 length: 15 amino acids. CDR3 bases: TGTGCCAGCAGTTTCGGGGACACCGGCAATCAGCCCCAGCATTTT. Its translation: CASSFGDTGNQPQHF.

Only a few counts were recorded for this clonotype. The chain uses TRBV19 and TRBJ2-7; TRBD2 matches at 13 bases. Per germline, CDR1 LNHDA and CDR2 SQIVND (reference sequence). Trimming removed 6 bases from V and 1 base from J; junction bases left unmatched: 6. This CDR3 comprises 16 residues. CDR3 loop: CASRSPGLAGSYEQYF. Written as DNA, the CDR3 is TGTGCCAGTAGGTCTCCGGGACTAGCGGGGTCCTACGAGCAGTACTTC.

This clonotype was recorded many times. The chain has TRBV27 and TRBJ1-6; a possible D gene is TRBD1 (5 bases). CDR1 and CDR2 from the germline V gene are MNHEY and SMNVEV (reference sequence). CDR3 length: 15 amino acids. V dropped 6 bases and J dropped 6 bases, with 15 bases sitting between them. The CDR3 protein is CASRREGRGNSPLHF. CDR3 coding DNA: TGTGCCAGCAGGAGGGAAGGTAGGGGTAATTCACCCCTCCACTTT.

This clonotype was recorded at least ten times. V gene TRBV6-1 combines with J gene TRBJ2-5, with D perhaps matching TRBD2 (5 bases). CDR1 is MNHNS, CDR2 SASEGT, per germline. The ends were cut back, 6 bases at V and 2 bases at J, with 10 bases in the middle. The CDR3 has 13 amino acids. CDR3 amino acids: CASSTREQETQYF. In DNA, the CDR3 is TGTGCCAGCAGCACGAGGGAACAAGAGACCCAGTACTTC.

As for this clonotype: A much larger clone sits a single nucleotide away, making a read error possible. V and J are TRBV7-6 and TRBJ1-2, with no clear D. CDR1 is SGHVS, CDR2 FNYEAQ, per germline. The CDR3 is made up of 13 amino acids. CDR3 protein: CTSSLNPEDGYTF. Here the CDR3 DNA reads TGTACCAGCAGCTTAAATCCTGAGGATGGCTACACCTTC.

This clonotype appeared a few times. The rearrangement uses TRBV14 and TRBJ2-6; D not certain. V gave up 5 bases and J gave up 3 bases, with 5 bases separating them. The CDR3 consists of 13 residues. Germline V CDR1 and CDR2: SGHDN, FVKESK. The CDR3 DNA follows: TGTGCCAGCAGCAGGAGTGGGGCCAACGTCCTGACTTTC. Its translation: CASSRSGANVLTF.

This clonotype was seen a handful of times. The V gene is TRBV7-3, the J gene TRBJ2-3, with TRBD2 identical over 14 bases. CDR3 length: 18 amino acids. From germline, CDR1 is SGHTA and CDR2 FQGTGA. The V gene end was trimmed by 1 base and the J gene end by 6 bases; junction bases not matched to a gene: 9. The CDR3 sequence is CASSLIGTSGGPTDTQYF. The CDR3, as DNA: TGTGCCAGCAGCTTAATTGGGACTAGCGGGGGTCCAACGGATACGCAGTATTTT.

Comment on this clonotype: A much bigger clone sits one base away, suggesting this may be a read error. The J gene is TRBJ1-1, the V gene TRBV6-6, with 7 bases lining up with TRBD1. This CDR3 is built from 14 residues. Germline CDR1 reads MNHNY; CDR2 reads SVGAGI (reference sequence). V shed 4 bases and J 5 bases; nucleotides not matched to a gene: 7. CDR3 coding DNA: TGTGCCAGCAGTTCCCCGACAGGGCGGACTGAAGCTTTCTTT. This sequence encodes CASSSPTGRTEAFF.

The chain combines TRBV14 with TRBJ2-2; D possibly corresponds to TRBD2 (6 bases). Per the germline V gene, CDR1 is SGHDN and CDR2 is FVKESK. The CDR3 runs to 11 residues. Between the trimmed V and J ends, which lost 10 bases and 5 bases, there was a span of 8 bases. The CDR3 loop is CANRGTGELFF. The CDR3 DNA is TGTGCCAACCGGGGGACCGGGGAGCTGTTTTTT.

This clonotype was seen at least ten times. The CDR3 region has the DNA TGTGCCAGCAGTGAATGGCCAGGGGCTCAGCCCCAGCATTTT. Translating it yields CASSEWPGAQPQHF. The gene calls are TRBV6-1 and TRBJ1-5; D may be TRBD1 (6 bases). The germline V and J ends were trimmed by 2 bases and 6 bases, with 11 bases remaining between them. From germline, CDR1 is MNHNS and CDR2 SASEGT. The CDR3 has 14 amino acids.

At least ten counts were recorded for this clonotype. The chain is built from TRBV19 and TRBJ2-3; D remains unclear. Germline CDR1 is LNHDA and CDR2 is SQIVND (reference sequence). This CDR3 region has 11 residues. The V gene lost 6 bases and the J gene lost 8 bases, with 9 bases spanning the gap. The chain's CDR3 is CASRATGTQYF. Here the CDR3 DNA reads TGTGCCAGTAGGGCGACGGGTACGCAGTATTTT.

The CDR3 protein is CAGPWGQSGELFF. In DNA form, the CDR3 reads TGTGCCGGTCCTTGGGGGCAAAGCGGGGAGCTGTTTTTT. The V call is TRBV2, the J call TRBJ2-2; D perhaps matches TRBD1 (6 bases). CDR3 length equals 13 residues. Per the germline V gene, CDR1 is SNHLY and CDR2 is FYNNEI. V was pared by 11 bases and J by 7 bases, with 17 bases between.

This clonotype has just a few counts. CDR3 DNA sequence: TGCAGCGTTGTCAGGAATGAGAACACTGAAGCTTTCTTT. Protein: CSVVRNENTEAFF. The V gene is TRBV29-1, the J gene TRBJ1-1; D call uncertain. Germline V CDR1 and CDR2: SQVTM, ANQGSEA. Trimming stripped 4 bases from V and 1 base from J, with 10 bases between. The CDR3 consists of 13 residues.

The table lists this clonotype with many counts. The chain combines TRBV2 with TRBJ1-1; the D is unclear. Germline V gives CDR1 SNHLY, CDR2 FYNNEI. Trimming stripped 3 bases from V and 2 bases from J, with 13 bases between. The length of the CDR3 is 15 residues. CDR3 DNA: TGTGCCAGCAGTGAGCTGCAGGCGCCAAACACTGAAGCTTTCTTT. Its translation is CASSELQAPNTEAFF.

This clonotype appeared many times. The chain joins TRBV20-1 to TRBJ2-7, with TRBD1 as a possible D gene (5 bases). This CDR3 comprises 14 residues. Germline loops: CDR1 DFQATT, CDR2 SNEGSKA (reference sequence). Deletions cut 6 bases from V and 2 bases from J, with 17 bases between. CDR3 region: CSADKGWPTYEQYF. Here the CDR3 DNA reads TGCAGTGCCGATAAGGGGTGGCCTACCTACGAGCAGTACTTC.

This clonotype occurred many times. V is TRBV20-1 and J is TRBJ1-3; 9 bases fit TRBD1. Trimming took 3 bases from V and 1 from J; bases not matched to a gene: 16. CDR3 length: 19 amino acids. The germline CDR1 and CDR2 sequences are DFQATT and SNEGSKA (reference sequence). CDR3 nucleotides: TGCAGTGCTAGGTATAGCAGAAGGACAGGGGTAACTTCTGGAAACACCATATATTTT. Residues: CSARYSRRTGVTSGNTIYF.

The chain has TRBV2 and TRBJ1-6; TRBD1 agrees at 10 bases. CDR1 is SNHLY, CDR2 FYNNEI, per germline. Trimming took 6 bases from V and 10 from J; bases not matched to a gene: 9. The CDR3 has 15 amino acids. The CDR3 DNA follows: TGTGCCAGCAGGCTGTCGACAGGGGGCGAATCACCCCTCCACTTT. Its translation is CASRLSTGGESPLHF.

Turning to this clonotype: This may stem from a read error, because a much larger clone lies one nucleotide away. The chain couples TRBV4-1 to TRBJ2-7; the D gene is possibly TRBD1 (5 bases). The CDR3 loop spans 13 amino acids. Trimming pared 6 bases from V and 4 bases from J, leaving 13 bases between. The germline CDR1 and CDR2 sequences are MGHRA and YSYEKL. CDR3 in amino acids: CASRAREGYEQYF. DNA for the CDR3: TGCGCCAGCAGGGCCAGGGAAGGGTACGAGCAGTACTTC.

This clonotype was counted at least ten times. The chain joins TRBV11-2 to TRBJ1-1, with D possibly TRBD1 on 5 matching bases. Trimming took 5 bases from V and 10 from J, leaving 14 bases between them. The germline gives CDR1 SGHAT, CDR2 FQNNGV. The CDR3 sequence is 12 residues long. The CDR3 DNA reads TGTGCCAGCAGCGTATTCCGGGACTCAGCTTTCTTT. The encoded protein is CASSVFRDSAFF.

On this clonotype itself: A clone one base away is much larger, so this may be a read error. This chain joins TRBV28 and TRBJ1-2; a weak D match, TRBD1 (5 bases). The V gene lost 9 bases and the J gene lost 3 bases, with 17 bases spanning the gap. The CDR3 contains 14 residues. Germline V CDR1 and CDR2: MDHEN, SYDVKM. The CDR3 loop reads CASSRCEGDYGYTF. The DNA of the CDR3 is TGTGCCAGTTCGAGGTGTGAAGGGGACTATGGCTACACCTTC.

The chain is built from TRBV3-1 and TRBJ1-5; D is ambiguous. The V gene's germline CDR1 is LGHDT and CDR2 YNNKEL (reference sequence). The CDR3 spans 13 residues. Trimming cost V 1 base and J 6 bases, with 7 bases left between them. In nucleotides, the CDR3 is TGTGCCAGCAGCCAAGCCGGCGGTCAGCCCCAGCATTTT. Translated, it gives CASSQAGGQPQHF.

This clonotype appeared many times. The genes are TRBV7-6 and TRBJ2-1; 7 nucleotides line up with TRBD1. Trimming took 7 bases from V and 5 from J; bases not matched to a gene: 11. The CDR3 loop spans 15 amino acids. Germline V gene sequence: CDR1 SGHVS, CDR2 FNYEAQ. This CDR3 reads CASTVNPTGDNEQFF. The DNA for the CDR3 is TGTGCCAGCACCGTCAATCCTACAGGGGACAATGAGCAGTTCTTC.

This clonotype was observed at least ten times. The CDR3 reads CASTVGGRGYEQYF. In DNA, the CDR3 is TGTGCCAGCACCGTGGGGGGCCGAGGATACGAGCAGTACTTC. The chain couples TRBV28 to TRBJ2-7, with D tentatively TRBD1 or TRBD2 (6 bases each). This CDR3 spans 14 amino acids. CDR1 is MDHEN and CDR2 is SYDVKM in the germline V gene. V was cut by 7 bases and J by 4 bases, with 17 bases left in between.

This clonotype was found many times. The chain is built from TRBV20-1 and TRBJ2-3; tentatively, D is TRBD1 (5 bases). Germline assignment: CDR1 DFQATT and CDR2 SNEGSKA (reference sequence). There are 16 residues in the CDR3. Trimming cost V 3 bases and J 0 bases, with 16 bases left between them. CDR3 coding DNA: TGCAGTGCTAGTATGCAGGGCCCCCTGAGCACAGATACGCAGTATTTT. This gives the protein CSASMQGPLSTDTQYF.